One and the same sample provided the 22 T cell receptor beta chains below, sequenced in a study of post-analysis software for immune sequencing data. Study results and caveats: In patients, a few TRBV segments were more frequent than in controls, with TRBV5-6, TRBV5-1 and TRBV20-1 among them.

No antigens are known for them. Unique molecular identifiers were present in the TCR beta cDNA libraries. TCRdb reprocessed the PCR reads with MiXCR, giving one entry per CDR3 protein. The sample records about 820,000 distinct CDR3 sequences, about 57% being singletons. The sequencing input was blood. All receptors derive from a girl aged 10 to 17 with multiple sclerosis.

This chain joins TRBV29-1 and TRBJ1-2; D remains ambiguous. Germline loops: CDR1 SQVTM, CDR2 ANQGSEA. V was clipped by 0 bases and J by 9 bases, with 11 bases between them. This CDR3 is 12 amino acids long. CDR3 bases: TGCAGCGTTGAAGACGGGGTCCCCAGCTACACCTTC. It codes for CSVEDGVPSYTF.

This chain connects TRBV6-5 to TRBJ2-7; the D gene could be TRBD1 or TRBD2 (5 bases each). The CDR3 consists of 13 residues. Trimming took 3 bases from V and 6 from J, leaving 12 bases between them. Germline lookup yields CDR1 MNHEY and CDR2 SVGAGI. Here the CDR3 reads CASSYDFGGEQYF. CDR3 nucleotide sequence: TGTGCCAGCAGTTATGACTTTGGGGGCGAGCAGTACTTC.

This clonotype was seen more than once but under ten times. The chain employs TRBV5-1 and TRBJ2-5; a weak D match, TRBD1 (5 bases). V was clipped by 5 bases and J by 5 bases, with 10 bases between them. The CDR3 runs 12 residues. CDR1 and CDR2 (germline): SGHRS, YFSETQ. CDR3: CASRGYRETQYF. CDR3 sequence (DNA): TGCGCCAGCAGGGGTTACAGGGAGACCCAGTACTTC.

The rearrangement links TRBV18 to TRBJ2-4; D ambiguous. V lost 4 bases, J lost 0 bases, and 4 bases lay in between. The CDR3 covers 13 residues. Looked up from germline, CDR1 is KGHSH and CDR2 is LQKENI. This chain's CDR3 is CASSQIAKNIQYF. CDR3 coding DNA: TGTGCCAGCTCACAAATAGCCAAAAACATTCAGTACTTC.

The chain joins TRBV20-1 to TRBJ1-1; 12 bases line up with TRBD1. The CDR3 runs to 16 residues. The germline CDR1 and CDR2 sequences are DFQATT and SNEGSKA (reference sequence). V trimming: 2 bases; J trimming: 0 bases; junction bases outside the gene matches: 4. CDR3 residues: CSARRDRGQVNTEAFF. Here the CDR3 DNA reads TGCAGTGCTAGAAGGGACAGGGGGCAGGTGAACACTGAAGCTTTCTTT.

The chain employs TRBV5-1 and TRBJ1-5; D is perhaps TRBD1 (5 bases). The V gene's germline CDR1 is SGHRS and CDR2 YFSETQ. V was pared by 3 bases and J by 7 bases, with 14 bases between. The CDR3 totals 14 residues. The CDR3 loop is CASSSGPPGQPQHF. CDR3 sequence (DNA): TGCGCCAGCAGCTCAGGGCCCCCGGGACAGCCCCAGCATTTT. Complete variable domain (other parts from reference TRBV5-1 and TRBJ1-5): KAGVTQTPRYLIKTRGQQVTLSCSPISGHRSVSWYQQTPGQGLQFLFEYFSETQRNKGNFPGRFSGRQFSNSRSEMNVSTLELGDSALYLCASSSGPPGQPQHFGDGTRLSIL.

The rearrangement links TRBV12-3 or TRBV12-4 to TRBJ2-4; 8 nucleotides match TRBD1. The last part of the DNA fits TRBJ2-5 better; the J call may be wrong. The length of the CDR3 is 14 residues. CDR3 in DNA: TGTGCCAGCAGTATAGGACAGGGATTAGAGACCCAGTACTTC. Its protein is CASSIGQGLETQYF.

The CDR3 region has the DNA TGTGCCAGCAGCCCCGTGGGGGGGACTCAAACAGATACGCAGTATTTT. This sequence encodes CASSPVGGTQTDTQYF. The rearrangement links TRBV9 to TRBJ2-3; TRBD2 matches at 7 bases. V shed 4 bases and J 3 bases; nucleotides not matched to a gene: 11. The CDR3 consists of 16 residues. Germline loops: CDR1 SGDLS, CDR2 YYNGEE.

This sequence joins TRBV6-1 and TRBJ1-1, with 7 nucleotides matching TRBD1. Germline V gives CDR1 MNHNS, CDR2 SASEGT. This CDR3 has 14 residues. V lost 2 bases to trimming and J lost 4 bases; unmatched junction nucleotides: 4. This CDR3 is CASSEQGESTEAFF. CDR3 bases: TGTGCCAGCAGTGAACAGGGGGAAAGCACTGAAGCTTTCTTT.

The chain employs TRBV5-1 and TRBJ1-4, with D uncertain. The germline V gene encodes CDR1 SGHRS and CDR2 YFSETQ. V dropped 4 bases and J dropped 6 bases, with 16 bases sitting between them. The CDR3 runs to 15 residues. The CDR3 here is CASSPLGGNYEKLFF. CDR3 bases: TGCGCCAGCAGCCCGTTAGGAGGAAATTATGAAAAACTGTTTTTT.

This chain links TRBV5-1 with TRBJ2-1, with D perhaps matching TRBD2 (5 bases). V shed 0 bases and J shed 6 bases, with 10 bases lying between them. The CDR3 contains 14 residues. Germline CDR1 and CDR2: SGHRS and YFSETQ. DNA for the CDR3: TGCGCCAGCAGCTTGGACCGGGGTGGCAATGAGCAGTTCTTC. Translated: CASSLDRGGNEQFF.

This clonotype occurred a few times. The chain has TRBV9 and TRBJ2-3; D unclear. This CDR3 contains 16 residues. From germline, CDR1 is SGDLS and CDR2 YYNGEE. Trimming took 2 bases from V and 3 from J, leaving 16 bases between them. As DNA, the CDR3 is TGTGCCAGCAGCGTGGGGTCCTCAATAGATACAGATACGCAGTATTTT. Protein product: CASSVGSSIDTDTQYF.

The V and J genes are TRBV5-1 and TRBJ2-1; TRBD1 aligns across 7 bases. The CDR3 is 14 residues long. The V and J ends lost 2 bases and 5 bases, in that order; junction bases with no gene match: 4. Germline V CDR1 and CDR2: SGHRS, YFSETQ. This chain's CDR3 is CASSFRDSNNEQFF. The CDR3 coding sequence is TGCGCCAGCAGCTTCCGGGACAGCAACAATGAGCAGTTCTTC.

V and J are TRBV5-1 and TRBJ1-4; D is perhaps TRBD1 (6 bases). V shed 4 bases and J shed 8 bases, with 12 bases lying between them. The CDR3 runs to 13 residues. Per germline, CDR1 SGHRS and CDR2 YFSETQ. CDR3 protein: CASSQGQGEKLFF. In DNA form, the CDR3 reads TGCGCCAGCAGCCAGGGACAAGGGGAAAAACTGTTTTTT.

This chain uses TRBV4-1 with TRBJ2-7, with no clear D. The germline V and J ends were trimmed by 4 bases and 2 bases, with 9 bases remaining between them. CDR1 and CDR2 from the germline V gene are MGHRA and YSYEKL. The CDR3 runs 13 residues. The CDR3, as DNA: TGCGCCAGCAGCCGGAAAATCACCTACGAGCAGTACTTC. Its protein product is CASSRKITYEQYF.

The chain combines TRBV10-3 with TRBJ2-1, with 12 bases aligning to TRBD2. Germline CDR1 is ENHRY and CDR2 is SYGVKD. This CDR3 is built from 14 residues. The junction had 5 bases not matched to a gene; V was cut back by 10 bases and J by 4 bases. CDR3 region: CASQLAGGYNEQFF. The CDR3 coding sequence is TGTGCCAGCCAACTAGCGGGGGGATACAATGAGCAGTTCTTC.

The CDR3 DNA reads TGTGCCAGCAGCCAGGGGACAGGGAATGAAAAACTGTTTTTT. This encodes CASSQGTGNEKLFF. This chain connects TRBV7-6 to TRBJ1-4; 9 bases align to TRBD1. Unmatched junction bases numbered 3, after V lost 5 bases and J lost 5 bases. From germline, CDR1 is SGHVS and CDR2 FNYEAQ. The CDR3 has 14 residues.

This clonotype appeared a single time. V and J are TRBV7-9 and TRBJ2-1; tentatively, D is TRBD2 (5 bases). The length of the CDR3 is 15 residues. Germline assignment: CDR1 SEHNR and CDR2 FQNEAQ (reference sequence). The V end was cut by 5 bases, the J end by 10 bases, with 21 bases between. CDR3 DNA: TGTGCCAGCAGCCCCGGGGTTCTCGGAGGAACCGAGCAGTTCTTC. Protein: CASSPGVLGGTEQFF.

This chain links TRBV20-1 with TRBJ2-7, with 11 bases matching TRBD2. CDR3 length equals 15 residues. CDR1 and CDR2 from the germline V gene are DFQATT and SNEGSKA (reference sequence). With V trimmed by 4 bases and J by 3 bases, 8 bases remained unmatched. In nucleotides, the CDR3 is TGCAGTGCTACAATAGCGGGAGGGCCCCTCTACGAGCAGTACTTC. This sequence encodes CSATIAGGPLYEQYF.

This clonotype was detected a few times. CDR3 DNA: TGTGCCAGCAGCTTAGTATCCCGGAATGAGCAGTTCTTC. Its protein product is CASSLVSRNEQFF. This sequence joins TRBV7-8 and TRBJ2-1; D is uncertain. The CDR3 extends over 13 amino acids. The V gene lost 1 base and the J gene lost 7 bases, with 8 bases spanning the gap. Germline values: CDR1 SGHVS, CDR2 FQNEAQ.

The V and J genes are TRBV12-3 or TRBV12-4 and TRBJ2-5; no firm D call. Between the trimmed V and J ends, which lost 6 bases and 2 bases, there was a span of 13 bases. The CDR3 consists of 14 residues. This CDR3 is CASSPIVGQETQYF. CDR3 DNA sequence: TGTGCCAGCAGCCCGATCGTGGGGCAAGAGACCCAGTACTTC.

The chain joins TRBV12-3 or TRBV12-4 to TRBJ1-5; D is possibly TRBD1 (6 bases). V shed 7 bases and J shed 2 bases, with 12 bases lying between them. CDR3 size: 14 residues. CDR3 bases: TGTGCCAGCAACCTACAGGGTCGCAATCAGCCCCAGCATTTT. It translates to CASNLQGRNQPQHF.